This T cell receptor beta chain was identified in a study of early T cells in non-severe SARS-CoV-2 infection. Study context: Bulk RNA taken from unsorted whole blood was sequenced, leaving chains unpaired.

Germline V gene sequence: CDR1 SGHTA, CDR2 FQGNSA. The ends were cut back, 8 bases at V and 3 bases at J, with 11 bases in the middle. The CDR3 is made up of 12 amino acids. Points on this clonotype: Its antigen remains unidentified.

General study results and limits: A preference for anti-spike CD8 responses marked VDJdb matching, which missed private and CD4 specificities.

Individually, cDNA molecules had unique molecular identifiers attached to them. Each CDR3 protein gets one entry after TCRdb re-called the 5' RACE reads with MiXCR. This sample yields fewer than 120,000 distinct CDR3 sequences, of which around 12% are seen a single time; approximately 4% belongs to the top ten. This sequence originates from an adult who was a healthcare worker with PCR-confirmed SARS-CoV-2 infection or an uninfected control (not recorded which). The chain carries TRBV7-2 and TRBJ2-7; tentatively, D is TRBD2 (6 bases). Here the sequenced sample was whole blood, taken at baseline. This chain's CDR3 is CASGDSDYEQYF. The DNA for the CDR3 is TGTGCCAGCGGGGACTCTGACTACGAGCAGTACTTC.